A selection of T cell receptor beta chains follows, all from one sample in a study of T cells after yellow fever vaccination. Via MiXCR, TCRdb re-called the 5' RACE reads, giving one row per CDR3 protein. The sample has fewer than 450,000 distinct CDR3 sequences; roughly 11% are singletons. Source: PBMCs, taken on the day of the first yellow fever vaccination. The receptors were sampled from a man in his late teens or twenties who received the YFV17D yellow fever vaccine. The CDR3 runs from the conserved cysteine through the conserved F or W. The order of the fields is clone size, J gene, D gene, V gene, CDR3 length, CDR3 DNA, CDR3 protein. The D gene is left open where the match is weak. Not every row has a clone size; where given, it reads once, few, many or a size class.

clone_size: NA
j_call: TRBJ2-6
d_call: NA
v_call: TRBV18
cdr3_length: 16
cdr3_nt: TGTGCCAGCTCACCAAGCTGGGGTACTGGGGCCAACGTCCTGACTTTC
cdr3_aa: CASSPSWGTGANVLTF

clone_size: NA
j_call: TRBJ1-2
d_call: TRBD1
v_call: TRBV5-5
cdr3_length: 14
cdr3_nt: TGTGCCAGCAGCTATCCGGGACAGGGAAGCGGCTACACCTTC
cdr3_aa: CASSYPGQGSGYTF

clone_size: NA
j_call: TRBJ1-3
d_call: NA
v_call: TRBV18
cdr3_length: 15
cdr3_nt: TGTGCCAGTACGAGCAGTCGTAGGTCTGGAAACACCATATATTTT
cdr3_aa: CASTSSRRSGNTIYF

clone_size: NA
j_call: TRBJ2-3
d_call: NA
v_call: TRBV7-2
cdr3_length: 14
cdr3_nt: TGTGCCAGCAGCTTAGACAGGGTATCAGATACGCAGTATTTT
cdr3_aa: CASSLDRVSDTQYF

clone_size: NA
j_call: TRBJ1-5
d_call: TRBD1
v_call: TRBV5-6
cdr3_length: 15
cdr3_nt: TGTGCCAGCAGCCCAGGGGGCACTGGCAATCAGCCCCAGCATTTT
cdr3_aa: CASSPGGTGNQPQHF

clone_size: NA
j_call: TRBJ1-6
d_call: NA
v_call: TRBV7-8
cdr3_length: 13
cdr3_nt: TGTGCCAGCCGCGGGCAGGCCAATTCACCCCTCCACTTT
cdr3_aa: CASRGQANSPLHF

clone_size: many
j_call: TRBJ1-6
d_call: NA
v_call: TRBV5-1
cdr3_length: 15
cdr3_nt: TGCGCCAGCAGCTTGGCGCACACAGTAAATTCACCCCTCCACTTT
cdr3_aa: CASSLAHTVNSPLHF

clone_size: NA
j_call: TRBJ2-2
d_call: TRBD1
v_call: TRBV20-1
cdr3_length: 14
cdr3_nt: TGCAGTGCTGTTACAGGGGGGTACACCGGGGAGCTGTTTTTT
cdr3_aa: CSAVTGGYTGELFF

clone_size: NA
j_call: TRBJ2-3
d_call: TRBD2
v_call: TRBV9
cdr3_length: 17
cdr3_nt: TGTGCCAGCAGCGTGGGGGCTAGCGGGGGGGCCGCAGATACGCAGTATTTT
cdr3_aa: CASSVGASGGAADTQYF

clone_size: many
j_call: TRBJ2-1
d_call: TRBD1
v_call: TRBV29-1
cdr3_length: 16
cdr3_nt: TGCAGCGTTGAAGTGATTGGACAGGGGCCAAATGATGAGCAGTTCTTC
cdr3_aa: CSVEVIGQGPNDEQFF

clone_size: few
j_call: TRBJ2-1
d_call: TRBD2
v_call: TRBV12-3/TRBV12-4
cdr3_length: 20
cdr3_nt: TGTGCCAGCAGTGCGCCGGCTACCTATACCAGCGGGAGCTCCTACAATGAGCAGTTCTTC
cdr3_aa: CASSAPATYTSGSSYNEQFF

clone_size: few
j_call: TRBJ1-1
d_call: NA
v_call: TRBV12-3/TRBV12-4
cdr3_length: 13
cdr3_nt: TGTGCCAGCAGTTTGTCCAGGGGAGTTGAAGCTTTCTTT
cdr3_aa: CASSLSRGVEAFF

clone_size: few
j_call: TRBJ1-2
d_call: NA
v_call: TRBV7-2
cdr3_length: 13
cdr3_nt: TGTGCCAGCAGCTTCCCGGGAAGCTATGGCTACACCTTC
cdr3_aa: CASSFPGSYGYTF

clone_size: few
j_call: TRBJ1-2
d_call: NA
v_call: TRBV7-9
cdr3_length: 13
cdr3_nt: TGTGCCAGCAGCCCAGGGTTAAGCTATGGCTACACCTTC
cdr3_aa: CASSPGLSYGYTF

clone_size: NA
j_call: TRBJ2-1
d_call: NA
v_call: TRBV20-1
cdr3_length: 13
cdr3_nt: TGCAGTGCTATGGGCCCACTTCACCATGAGCAGTTCTTC
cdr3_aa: CSAMGPLHHEQFF

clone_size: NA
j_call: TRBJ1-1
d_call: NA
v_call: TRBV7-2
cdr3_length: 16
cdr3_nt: TGTGCCAGCAGCTTCCCGCGTGGGACCCAAAACACTGAAGCTTTATTT
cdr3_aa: CASSFPRGTQNTEALF

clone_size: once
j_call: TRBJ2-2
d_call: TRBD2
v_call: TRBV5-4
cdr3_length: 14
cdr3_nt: TGTGCCAGCCAGCGGGGGACGAACACCGGGGAGCTGTTTTTT
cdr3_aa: CASQRGTNTGELFF

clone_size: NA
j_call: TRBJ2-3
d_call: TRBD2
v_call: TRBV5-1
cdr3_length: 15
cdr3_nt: TGCGCCAGCAGCGTCGGTAGCGGGGGCACAGATACGCAGTATTTT
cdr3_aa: CASSVGSGGTDTQYF

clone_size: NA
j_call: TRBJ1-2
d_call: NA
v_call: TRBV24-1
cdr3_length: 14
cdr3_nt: TGTGCCACCAGTGATTTGTGGGGTAAAGGCGGCTACACCTTC
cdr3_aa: CATSDLWGKGGYTF

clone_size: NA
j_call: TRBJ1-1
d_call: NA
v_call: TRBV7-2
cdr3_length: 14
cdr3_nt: TGTGCCAGCAGCAATCTCTTCATGGGAACTGAAGCTTTCTTT
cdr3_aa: CASSNLFMGTEAFF

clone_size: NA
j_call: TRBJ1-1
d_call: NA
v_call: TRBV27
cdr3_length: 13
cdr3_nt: TGTGCCAGCAGCCGGACAGCGATCGGGAAAGCTTTCTTT
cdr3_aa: CASSRTAIGKAFF

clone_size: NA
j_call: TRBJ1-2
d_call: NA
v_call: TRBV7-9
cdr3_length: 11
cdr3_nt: TGTGCCAGCAGCCCCTATGACGGCTACACCTTC
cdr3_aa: CASSPYDGYTF

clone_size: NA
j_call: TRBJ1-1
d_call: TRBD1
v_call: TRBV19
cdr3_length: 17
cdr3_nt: TGTGCCAGTAGACGCCCGACAGGGTATGAGGCGAACACTGAAGCTTTCTTT
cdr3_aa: CASRRPTGYEANTEAFF

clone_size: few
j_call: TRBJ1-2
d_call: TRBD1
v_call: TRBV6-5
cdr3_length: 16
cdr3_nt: TGTGCCAGCAGTTACAGTTGGGACAGAGTTAACTATGGCTACACCTTC
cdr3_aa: CASSYSWDRVNYGYTF

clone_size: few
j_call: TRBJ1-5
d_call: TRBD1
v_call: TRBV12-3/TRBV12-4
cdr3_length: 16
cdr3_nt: TGTGCCAGCAGTTCTCGGACAGGGACGATCAATCAGCCCCAGCATTTT
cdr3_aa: CASSSRTGTINQPQHF

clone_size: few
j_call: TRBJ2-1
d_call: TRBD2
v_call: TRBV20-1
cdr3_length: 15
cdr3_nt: TGCAGTGCTAGAGTCCCTAGCGGGGATTACAATGAGCAGTTCTTC
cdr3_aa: CSARVPSGDYNEQFF

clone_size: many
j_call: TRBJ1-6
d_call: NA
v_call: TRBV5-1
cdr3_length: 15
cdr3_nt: TGCGCCAGCAGCTCCGGACCGCTGCTCGATTCACCCCTCCACTTT
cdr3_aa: CASSSGPLLDSPLHF

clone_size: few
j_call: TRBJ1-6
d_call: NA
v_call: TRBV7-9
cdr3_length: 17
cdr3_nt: TGTGCCAGCAGCCATCGGGACACAATTTCCTATAATTCACCCCTCCACTTT
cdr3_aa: CASSHRDTISYNSPLHF

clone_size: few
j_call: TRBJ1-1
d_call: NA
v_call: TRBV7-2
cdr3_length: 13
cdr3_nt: TGTGCCAGCAGCTTAGGGACAGTCAGAGGAGCTTTCTTT
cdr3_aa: CASSLGTVRGAFF

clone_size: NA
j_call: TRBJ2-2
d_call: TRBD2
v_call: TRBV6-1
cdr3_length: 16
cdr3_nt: TGTGCCAGCAGTACGTCCGGTAGCGGGCGCACCGGGGAGCTGTTTTTT
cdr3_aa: CASSTSGSGRTGELFF

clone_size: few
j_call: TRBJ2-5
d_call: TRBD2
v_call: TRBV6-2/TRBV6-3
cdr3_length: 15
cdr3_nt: TGTGCCAGCAGTGGGACTAGCGGGCTCCAAGAGACCCAGTACTTC
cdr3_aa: CASSGTSGLQETQYF

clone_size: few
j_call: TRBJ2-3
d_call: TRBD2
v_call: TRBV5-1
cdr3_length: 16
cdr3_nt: TGCGCCAGCAGCTTGGCCGAAAGCGGGGGCACAGATACGCAGTATTTT
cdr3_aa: CASSLAESGGTDTQYF

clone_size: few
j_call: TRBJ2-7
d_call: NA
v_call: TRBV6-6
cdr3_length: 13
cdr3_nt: TGTGCCAGCAGTCCGTGGGGACTCTACGAGCAGTACTTC
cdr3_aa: CASSPWGLYEQYF

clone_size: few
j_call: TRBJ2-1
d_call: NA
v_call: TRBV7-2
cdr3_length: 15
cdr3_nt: TGTGCCAGCAGCTTGGACTTTGGGGGGTACAATGAGCAGTTCTTC
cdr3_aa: CASSLDFGGYNEQFF

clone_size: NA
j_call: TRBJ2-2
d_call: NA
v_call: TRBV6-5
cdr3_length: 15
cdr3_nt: TGTGCCAGCAGTTACGAAGTAGAGAACACCGGGGAGCTGTTTTTT
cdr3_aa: CASSYEVENTGELFF

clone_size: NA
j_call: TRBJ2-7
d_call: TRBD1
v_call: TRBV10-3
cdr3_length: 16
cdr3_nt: TGTGCCATCAGTGAGTCGAAAGGGGGCAAGGCCTACGAGCAGTACTTC
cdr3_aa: CAISESKGGKAYEQYF

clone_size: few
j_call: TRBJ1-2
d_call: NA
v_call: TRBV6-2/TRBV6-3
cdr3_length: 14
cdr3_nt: TGTGCCAGCAGTTCCGGCAAACTACATCATGGCTACACCTTC
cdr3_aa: CASSSGKLHHGYTF

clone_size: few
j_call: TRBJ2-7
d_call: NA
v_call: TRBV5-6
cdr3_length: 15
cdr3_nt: TGTGCCAGCAGCTTGGCCGCGAAGAGCTCCTACGAGCAGTACTTC
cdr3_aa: CASSLAAKSSYEQYF

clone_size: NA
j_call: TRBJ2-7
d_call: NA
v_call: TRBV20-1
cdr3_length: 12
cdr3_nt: TGCAGTGCTAGTATGTCACCGGGGGAGCAGTACTTC
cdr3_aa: CSASMSPGEQYF

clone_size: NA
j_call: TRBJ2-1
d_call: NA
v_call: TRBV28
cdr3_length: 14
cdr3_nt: TGTGCCAGCCTATCGCAGAGCTCCTACAATGAGCAGTTCTTC
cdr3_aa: CASLSQSSYNEQFF

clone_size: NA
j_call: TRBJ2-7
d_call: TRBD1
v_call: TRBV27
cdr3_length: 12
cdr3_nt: TGTGCCAGTGGGACAGGCACCTACGAGCAGTACTTC
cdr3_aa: CASGTGTYEQYF

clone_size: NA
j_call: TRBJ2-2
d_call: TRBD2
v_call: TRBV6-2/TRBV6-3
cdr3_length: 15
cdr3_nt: TGTGCCAGCACCCGCGGAGAGCGGGGGACCGGGGAGCTGTTTTTT
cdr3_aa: CASTRGERGTGELFF

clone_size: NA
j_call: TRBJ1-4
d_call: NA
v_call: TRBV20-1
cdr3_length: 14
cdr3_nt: TGCAGTGCTAGAGACCCCACGACAGGACGAAAACTGTTTTTT
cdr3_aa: CSARDPTTGRKLFF

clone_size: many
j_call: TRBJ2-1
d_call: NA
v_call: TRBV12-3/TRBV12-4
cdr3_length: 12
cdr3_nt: TGTGCCAGCATAGGGGGGTGGAGAGAACAGTTCTTC
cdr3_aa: CASIGGWREQFF

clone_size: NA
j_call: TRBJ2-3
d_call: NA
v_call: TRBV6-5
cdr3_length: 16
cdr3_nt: TGTGCCAGCAGTTACTGGATGGGGGACCCCACAGATACGCAGTATTTT
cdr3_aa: CASSYWMGDPTDTQYF

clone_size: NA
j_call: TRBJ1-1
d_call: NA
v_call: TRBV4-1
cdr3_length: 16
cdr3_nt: TGCGCCAGCAGCCAAGATCTCCGGGTGCCGAAGCCCCAAGCTTTCTTT
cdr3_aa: CASSQDLRVPKPQAFF